The present T cell receptor (beta chain) was sequenced within a study of cytomegalovirus exposure and HLA in healthy donors. General study points: Overall, around 160 TCR beta chains were annotated as cytomegalovirus-associated.

A remark on this clone: Its matching antigen is unknown.

Germline CDR1 and CDR2: MDHEN and SYDVKM. There are 11 residues in the CDR3. V lost 10 bases and J lost 7, with 10 bases in between. TCRdb's copy holds only in-frame clones and misses some; the assay was immunoSEQ multiplex PCR. Of around 160,000 clones listed, around nine tenths are singletons. The source material was PBMCs. The sequence was obtained from a man aged 18 to 30 in good health and CMV-seronegative. This chain connects TRBV28 to TRBJ1-4; D is unclear. For the CDR3, the DNA is TGTGCCATACCGGAGGGTGAAAAACTGTTTTTT. Residues: CAIPEGEKLFF.